This TCR beta chain was profiled in a study of T-cell memory formation after mild COVID-19. Study-wide background: There were largely donor-specific TCR clusters.

Comments on this clonotype: Its antigen is still unknown.

TCRdb itself ran the 5' RACE reads through MiXCR, one entry per CDR3 protein. The sample has around 200,000 distinct CDR3 sequences; over 20% are singletons. Study outcomes and limitations: Pre-infection memory contained some responding clones, which suggested that cross-reactive memory had joined. Among clones peaking at day 37 in the second wave, SARS-CoV-2 specificity remained unconfirmed. Clones that got smaller from day 15 to 85 had even CD4/CD8, while clones growing later tipped toward CD4+.

This TCR came from an adult woman who had mild COVID-19 (a few samples of this study predate the infection). Cell type and time point are not known. The sequenced material came from PBMCs or a T cell subset sorted from them (not recorded which).

This chain's CDR3 is CASSTGVYAGEQFF. The CDR3 nucleotides are TGTGCCAGCAGCACGGGGGTCTATGCGGGAGAGCAGTTCTTC. The chain employs TRBV7-8 and TRBJ2-1; possibly TRBD2 for D (6 bases). The CDR3 has 14 amino acids. Germline CDR1 and CDR2: SGHVS and FQNEAQ. V shed 5 bases and J shed 10 bases, with 18 bases lying between them.